This T cell receptor beta chain comes out of a study of T cells in Graves' hyperthyroidism and ophthalmopathy. Study as a whole: Staff took peripheral blood when the initial diagnosis was made, before any treatment began. The study, taken as a whole, reports: Most clonotypes that expanded in the thyroid above 0.001 also showed up in blood.

Amplification yielded TCR beta CDR3 regions, with RNA transcripts as the source. In the first-round RT-PCR of the TCR CDR3, the HTBI primer set was used. Using its own MiXCR run on the multiplex PCR reads, TCRdb lists one record per CDR3 protein. This sample has some 500,000 distinct CDR3 sequences, with more than 15% found just once. This clonotype occurred many times. The antigen remains unidentified. This CDR3 is 14 amino acids long. Trimming cost V 5 bases and J 5 bases, with 16 bases left between them. Germline V gene lookup returns CDR1 MDHEN and CDR2 SYDVKM. The receptor was derived from a woman under 40 with Graves' ophthalmopathy. The chain employs TRBV28 and TRBJ2-7, with D perhaps matching TRBD2 (5 bases). Sequenced input: blood. CDR3 DNA sequence: TGTGCCAGCAGTCCCATTGTGGGAGTGCACGAGCAGTACTTC. Its protein is CASSPIVGVHEQYF.